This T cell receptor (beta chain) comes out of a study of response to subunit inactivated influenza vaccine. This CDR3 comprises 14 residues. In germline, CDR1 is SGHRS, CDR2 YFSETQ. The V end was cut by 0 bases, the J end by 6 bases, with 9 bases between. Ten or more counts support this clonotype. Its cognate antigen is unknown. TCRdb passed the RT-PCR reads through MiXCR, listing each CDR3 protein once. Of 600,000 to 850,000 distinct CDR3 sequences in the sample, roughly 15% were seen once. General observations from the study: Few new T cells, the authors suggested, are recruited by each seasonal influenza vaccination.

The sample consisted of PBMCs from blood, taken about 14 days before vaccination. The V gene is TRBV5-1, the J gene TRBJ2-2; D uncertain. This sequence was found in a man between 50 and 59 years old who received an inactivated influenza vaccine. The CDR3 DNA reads TGCGCCAGCAGCTTGGATGGTAAACCCGGGGAGCTGTTTTTT. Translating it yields CASSLDGKPGELFF. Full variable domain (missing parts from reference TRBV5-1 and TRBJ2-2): KAGVTQTPRYLIKTRGQQVTLSCSPISGHRSVSWYQQTPGQGLQFLFEYFSETQRNKGNFPGRFSGRQFSNSRSEMNVSTLELGDSALYLCASSLDGKPGELFFGEGSRLTVL.